The clone carrying this T cell receptor beta chain came up once. This specimen belongs to a study of blood T cell repertoires in COVID-19. Study context: Donors in the United States, Italy and Spain gave samples during acute or convalescent COVID-19.

Germline loops: CDR1 DFQATT, CDR2 SNEGSKA (reference sequence). The CDR3 loop spans 11 amino acids. Between the trimmed V and J ends, which lost 3 bases and 3 bases, there was a span of 5 bases. TCRdb keeps only in-frame clones here, not all; method: immunoSEQ multiplex PCR. The table lists about 130,000 clones, around four fifths of them singletons, with approximately 5.7% in the top ten. Sequenced: peripheral blood. The V call is TRBV20-1, the J call TRBJ1-1; D is undetermined. The receptor was derived from a man aged 55 to 70 with acute or convalescent COVID-19. In DNA form, the CDR3 reads TGCAGTGCTAGGGCGGACACTGAAGCTTTCTTT. Translating it yields CSARADTEAFF.